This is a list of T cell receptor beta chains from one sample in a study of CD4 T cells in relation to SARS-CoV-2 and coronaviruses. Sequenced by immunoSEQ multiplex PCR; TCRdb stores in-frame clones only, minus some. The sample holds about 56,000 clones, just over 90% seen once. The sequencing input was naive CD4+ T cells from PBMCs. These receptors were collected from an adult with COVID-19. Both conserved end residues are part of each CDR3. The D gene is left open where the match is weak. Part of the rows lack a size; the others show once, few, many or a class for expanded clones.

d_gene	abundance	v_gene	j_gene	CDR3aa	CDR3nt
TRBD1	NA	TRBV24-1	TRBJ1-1	CATSDSVPGQGGTEAFF	TGTGCCACCAGTGATTCTGTTCCGGGACAGGGAGGCACTGAAGCTTTCTTT
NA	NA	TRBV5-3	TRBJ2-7	CARSSRCYEQYF	TGTGCCAGAAGCTCCAGATGCTACGAGCAGTACTTC
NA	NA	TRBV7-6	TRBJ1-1	CASSGQAGTEAFF	TGTGCCAGCAGCGGTCAGGCGGGGACTGAAGCTTTCTTT
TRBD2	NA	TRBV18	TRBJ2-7	CASSPPTSGNPYEQYF	TGTGCCAGCTCACCACCGACTAGCGGGAACCCCTACGAGCAGTACTTC
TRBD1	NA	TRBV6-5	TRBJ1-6	CASSRTGDGNSPLHF	TGTGCCAGCAGCAGGACAGGGGACGGCAATTCACCCCTCCACTTT
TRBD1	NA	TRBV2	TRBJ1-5	CASSVQQGHQPQHF	TGTGCCAGCAGTGTTCAACAGGGGCATCAGCCCCAGCATTTT
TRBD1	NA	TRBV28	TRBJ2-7	CASIAGTGGSYEQYF	TGTGCCAGCATCGCCGGGACAGGGGGATCCTACGAGCAGTACTTC
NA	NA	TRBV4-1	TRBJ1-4	CASSPQGQRQWEKLFF	TGCGCCAGCAGCCCTCAGGGACAACGACAATGGGAAAAACTGTTTTTT
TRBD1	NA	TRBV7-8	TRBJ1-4	CASSGNRGTNEKLFF	TGTGCCAGCAGCGGAAACAGGGGAACTAATGAAAAACTGTTTTTT
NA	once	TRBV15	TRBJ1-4	CATSRRRVGNEKLFF	TGTGCCACCAGCAGAAGGCGGGTGGGGAATGAAAAACTGTTTTTT
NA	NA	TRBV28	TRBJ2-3	CASRNTGTRSDTQYF	TGTGCCAGCAGAAACACCGGGACTCGTTCGGATACGCAGTATTTT
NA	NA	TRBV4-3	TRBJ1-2	CASSQDRGLPFGYTF	TGCGCCAGCAGCCAGGATAGGGGTCTTCCTTTTGGCTACACCTTC
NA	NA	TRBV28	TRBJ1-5	CASSTPSNQPQHF	TGTGCCAGCAGCACCCCTAGCAATCAGCCCCAGCATTTT
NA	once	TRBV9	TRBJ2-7	CASSLTGSVYEQYF	TGTGCCAGCAGCTTAACAGGATCTGTCTACGAGCAGTACTTC
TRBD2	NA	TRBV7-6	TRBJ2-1	CASSTSGRAHNEQFF	TGTGCCAGCAGCACTAGCGGGAGGGCCCACAATGAGCAGTTCTTC
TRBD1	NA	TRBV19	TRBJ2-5	CASSTTRGQFYQETQYF	TGTGCCAGTAGTACCACCAGGGGACAGTTTTACCAAGAGACCCAGTACTTC
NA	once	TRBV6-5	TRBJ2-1	CASSYPGTHEQFF	TGTGCCAGCAGTTACCCCGGGACACATGAGCAGTTCTTC
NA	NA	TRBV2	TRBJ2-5	CARGGWAGQETQYF	TGTGCCAGAGGGGGGTGGGCGGGCCAAGAGACCCAGTACTTC
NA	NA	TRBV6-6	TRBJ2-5	CASSYVETQYF	TGTGCCAGCAGTTATGTCGAGACCCAGTACTTC
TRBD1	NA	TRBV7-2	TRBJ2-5	CASSSRDREYETQYF	TGTGCCAGCAGCTCCCGGGACAGGGAGTACGAGACCCAGTACTTC